Presented here are 19 T cell receptor beta chains from one specimen sequenced in a study of T-cell memory formation after mild COVID-19 (dated by TCRdb to the early 2020s). The library was produced with 5' RACE. Sequencing was carried out with an Illumina NovaSeq 6000. In-frame beta chains were kept once TCRdb had trimmed the public reads at Q25 with fastp and called clones with MiXCR. For every CDR3 protein sequence, its rows merge into one entry that carries the most common genes and DNA. The sample table contains 120,000 or so distinct CDR3 sequences; only one count was recorded for about 5.9% of them. Of the sample, 2% to 2.5% is held by the ten largest clones. The specimen sequenced was PBMCs or a T cell subset sorted from them (not recorded which). Receptor source: an adult woman who had mild COVID-19 (a few samples of this study predate the infection). The sample titles of this study are shuffled in the database, so cell type and time point are left out; the donor was told from shared clones.

This clonotype came up many times. The gene calls are TRBV5-1 and TRBJ2-3, with 10 bases matching TRBD1. With 0 bases clipped from V and 2 bases from J, the junction kept 6 bases outside the gene matches. The germline gives CDR1 SGHRS, CDR2 YFSETQ. CDR3 length: 17 residues. CDR3 protein: CASSLEGQGTLTDTQYF. In DNA form, the CDR3 reads TGCGCCAGCAGCTTGGAGGGACAGGGGACACTCACAGATACGCAGTATTTT.

This clonotype was observed at least ten times. The CDR3 DNA reads as TGTGCCAGCAGGACCACATGGGACACTGAAGCTTTCTTT. It yields the protein CASRTTWDTEAFF. The chain carries TRBV27 and TRBJ1-1; D ambiguous. Germline V gene lookup returns CDR1 MNHEY and CDR2 SMNVEV (reference sequence). V shed 6 bases and J shed 3 bases, with 11 bases lying between them. The CDR3 has 13 residues.

In its sample, this clonotype was seen many times. DNA of the CDR3: TGCGCCAGCAGCCAAGATCTTGACTACTCCAATGAGCAGTTCTTC. It yields the protein CASSQDLDYSNEQFF. V gene TRBV4-3 combines with J gene TRBJ2-1; possible D gene TRBD2, 5 bases. This CDR3 is built from 15 residues. CDR1 is LGHNA, CDR2 YSLEER, per germline. The germline V and J ends were trimmed by 0 bases and 6 bases, with 12 bases remaining between them.

This clonotype was observed a few times. The V and J genes are TRBV12-3 or TRBV12-4 and TRBJ2-3; weak D call: TRBD2 (6 bases). The CDR3 covers 14 residues. V lost 3 bases to trimming and J lost 1 base, with 8 bases between them. CDR3 coding DNA: TGTGCCAGCAGTTTTGTAGCGGGCACAGATACGCAGTATTTT. This codes for CASSFVAGTDTQYF.

This clonotype was seen a handful of times. The J gene is TRBJ2-1, the V gene TRBV4-3; D is unclear. Germline V gene data show CDR1 as LGHNA and CDR2 as YSLEER. V lost 0 bases, J lost 0 bases, and 6 bases lay in between. The CDR3 length is 15 residues. The CDR3 DNA reads as TGCGCCAGCAGCCAAGATGCCACCTCCTACAATGAGCAGTTCTTC. It translates to CASSQDATSYNEQFF.

This clonotype was counted ten times or more. The CDR3 loop reads CASSLGSHQETQYF. The CDR3 DNA follows: TGTGCCAGCAGCTTGGGTAGTCATCAAGAGACCCAGTACTTC. The chain recombines TRBV5-5 with TRBJ2-5; D is unresolved. Germline V gives CDR1 SGHKS, CDR2 YYEKEE (reference sequence). With 0 bases removed from V and 2 bases from J, the gap between germline ends came to 8 bases. The CDR3 covers 14 residues. Full variable domain (outside the CDR3, taken from reference TRBV5-5 and TRBJ2-5): DAGVTQSPTHLIKTRGQQVTLRCSPISGHKSVSWYQQVLGQGPQFIFQYYEKEERGRGNFPDRFSARQFPNYSSELNVNALLLGDSALYLCASSLGSHQETQYFGPGTRLLVL.

This clonotype was picked up many times. The CDR3 DNA sequence: TGTGCCAGCAGCTTGGAAGGACTGCTGGCAGGCGAGCAGTACTTC. This codes for CASSLEGLLAGEQYF. V is TRBV5-6 and J is TRBJ2-7, with TRBD2 as a possible D gene (5 bases). Trimming pared 0 bases from V and 6 bases from J, leaving 16 bases between. Germline V CDR1 and CDR2: SGHDT, YYEEEE. The CDR3 is made up of 15 amino acids.

The J gene is TRBJ2-5, the V gene TRBV3-1; 7 bases are a match to TRBD1. The CDR3 sequence is 16 residues long. The junction had 14 bases not matched to a gene; V was cut back by 5 bases and J by 5 bases. The V gene's germline CDR1 is LGHDT and CDR2 YNNKEL (reference sequence). For the CDR3, the DNA is TGTGCCAGCAGCGCAAGTTATACAGGGGTAGGGGAGACCCAGTACTTC. The encoded protein is CASSASYTGVGETQYF.

This clonotype turned up a few times. The J gene is TRBJ1-1, the V gene TRBV12-3 or TRBV12-4; maybe TRBD1 (5 bases). This CDR3 contains 14 residues. V lost 7 bases to trimming and J lost 1 base, with 13 bases between them. The CDR3 coding sequence is TGTGCCAGCATCGGGCGACAGCCGAACACTGAAGCTTTCTTT. Translating it yields CASIGRQPNTEAFF.

The V gene is TRBV11-2, the J gene TRBJ1-5, with D perhaps TRBD1 (5 bases). The V gene lost 2 bases and the J gene lost 4 bases, with 12 bases spanning the gap. Germline loops: CDR1 SGHAT, CDR2 FQNNGV. The CDR3 runs 15 residues. CDR3 nucleotide sequence: TGTGCCAGCAGCTTAAGGCAGGGTCGGAATCAGCCCCAGCATTTT. As protein: CASSLRQGRNQPQHF.

The chain recombines TRBV29-1 with TRBJ2-7; 7 bases line up with TRBD2. CDR3 length: 11 amino acids. The germline V gene has CDR1 SQVTM and CDR2 ANQGSEA. Trimming cost V 4 bases and J 6 bases; bases outside gene matches: 3. CDR3 sequence: CSVGGLSEQYF. CDR3 in DNA: TGCAGCGTTGGGGGACTATCCGAGCAGTACTTC.

The sample holds many counts of this clonotype. The chain combines TRBV5-1 with TRBJ1-6, with TRBD1 identical over 9 bases. This CDR3 contains 15 residues. V lost 7 bases, J lost 10 bases, and 12 bases stayed unmatched. CDR1 SGHRS and CDR2 YFSETQ come from the germline V gene. The CDR3: CASRLDRGLGSPLHF. The CDR3 DNA follows: TGCGCCAGCCGATTGGACAGGGGCCTTGGGTCACCCCTCCACTTT. The full variable domain, with the rest looked up from reference TRBV5-1 and TRBJ1-6, is KAGVTQTPRYLIKTRGQQVTLSCSPISGHRSVSWYQQTPGQGLQFLFEYFSETQRNKGNFPGRFSGRQFSNSRSEMNVSTLELGDSALYLCASRLDRGLGSPLHFGNGTRLTVT.

This clonotype was counted between two and nine times. V and J are TRBV12-3 or TRBV12-4 and TRBJ2-5; 9 bases line up with TRBD2. CDR3 length equals 12 residues. The trim removed 4 bases at V and 7 bases at J, leaving 1 base unmatched. The CDR3, as DNA: TGTGCCAGCAGTTCGCGGGGGGGGACCCAGTACTTC. It encodes CASSSRGGTQYF.

This clonotype showed up many times. V gene TRBV7-9 combines with J gene TRBJ2-1, with D perhaps given as TRBD1 or TRBD2 (5 bases each). Germline CDR1 and CDR2: SEHNR and FQNEAQ (reference sequence). The CDR3 loop spans 13 amino acids. V was pared by 5 bases and J by 9 bases, with 14 bases between. CDR3 in amino acids: CASSRPPGSEQFF. The CDR3, as DNA: TGTGCCAGCAGCCGCCCCCCAGGGAGTGAGCAGTTCTTC.

This clonotype was seen only a few times. The CDR3 nucleotides read TGTGCCAGCAGCTTCTACGGGGGACAGGGCTCGAGTGGCTACACCTTC. Encoded protein: CASSFYGGQGSSGYTF. The rearrangement joins TRBV5-6 to TRBJ1-2; 9 bases match TRBD1. The CDR3 totals 16 residues. Germline V gene lookup returns CDR1 SGHDT and CDR2 YYEEEE. The V gene end was trimmed by 2 bases and the J gene end by 7 bases; junction bases not matched to a gene: 12.

This clonotype occurred many times. The gene calls are TRBV5-5 and TRBJ2-7, with D perhaps given as TRBD1 or TRBD2 (5 bases each). Trimming stripped 6 bases from V and 2 bases from J, with 15 bases between. The CDR3 extends over 14 amino acids. Germline-derived CDR1 and CDR2 are SGHKS and YYEKEE (reference sequence). CDR3 nucleotide sequence: TGTGCCAGCAACGCCCGGGACGGAGCCTACGAGCAGTACTTC. Translated: CASNARDGAYEQYF.

This clonotype has more than one count but fewer than ten. The rearrangement uses TRBV15 and TRBJ2-5, with 9 bases that match TRBD1. Trimming removed 0 bases from V and 6 bases from J; junction bases left unmatched: 5. The length of the CDR3 is 15 residues. The V gene's germline CDR1 is LNHNV and CDR2 YYDKDF (reference sequence). The chain's CDR3 is CATSRDRTGVQTQYF. The CDR3, as DNA: TGTGCCACCAGCAGAGATCGGACAGGGGTACAGACCCAGTACTTC. The variable domain in full, completed from reference TRBV15 and TRBJ2-5, reads DAMVIQNPRYQVTQFGKPVTLSCSQTLNHNVMYWYQQKSSQAPKLLFHYYDKDFNNEADTPDNFQSRRPNTSFCFLDIRSPGLGDTAMYLCATSRDRTGVQTQYFGPGTRLLVL.

The chain couples TRBV6-1 to TRBJ2-1, with TRBD2 matching over 13 bases. The germline V gene encodes CDR1 MNHNS and CDR2 SASEGT. Unmatched junction bases numbered 7, after V lost 6 bases and J lost 8 bases. The CDR3 runs 15 residues. The CDR3, as DNA: TGTGCCAGCAGGAGGACTAGCGGGAGTATGGATGAGCAGTTCTTC. Translating it yields CASRRTSGSMDEQFF.

This clonotype was detected only a few times. The V and J genes are TRBV29-1 and TRBJ2-3; D uncertain. The CDR3 runs 15 residues. V was clipped by 6 bases and J by 3 bases, with 19 bases between them. Germline CDR1 SQVTM, CDR2 ANQGSEA. The CDR3 nucleotides read TGCAGCGTGCGCTCGCCTCAAGGGCGAACAGATACGCAGTATTTT. This translates into CSVRSPQGRTDTQYF.